This record covers a single T cell receptor (beta chain). Primers targeting TRAV and TRBV primed first-strand cDNA, covering alpha and beta chains. Amplification, which lasted 20 PCR cycles, used a constant-region primer and V-primer adapter to amplify TCRs. Amplifying the isolated mRNA was done by in vitro transcription. TCRdb reprocessed the reads with MiXCR, giving one entry per CDR3 protein. The table includes over 70,000 distinct CDR3 sequences, less than 35% detected once. The data were taken from a study of low-dose radiotherapy and immunotherapy resistance in tumors. CDR3 length equals 15 residues. The V gene's germline CDR1 is SGHAT and CDR2 FQDESV (reference sequence). V trimming: 5 bases; J trimming: 12 bases; junction bases outside the gene matches: 12. Time point noted: before trial treatment. Nivolumab, ipilimumab, aspirin, low-dose cyclophosphamide and low-dose radiotherapy were given to donors.

The receptor was derived from a female donor with ovarian cancer. The starting material was PBMCs, obtained before treatment. The V call is TRBV11-1, the J call TRBJ2-1; 11 bases agree with TRBD2. The CDR3 DNA is TGTGCCAGCAGCGGTAGCGGGAGGGCCCTGGTTAGGCAGTTCTTC. This encodes CASSGSGRALVRQFF.